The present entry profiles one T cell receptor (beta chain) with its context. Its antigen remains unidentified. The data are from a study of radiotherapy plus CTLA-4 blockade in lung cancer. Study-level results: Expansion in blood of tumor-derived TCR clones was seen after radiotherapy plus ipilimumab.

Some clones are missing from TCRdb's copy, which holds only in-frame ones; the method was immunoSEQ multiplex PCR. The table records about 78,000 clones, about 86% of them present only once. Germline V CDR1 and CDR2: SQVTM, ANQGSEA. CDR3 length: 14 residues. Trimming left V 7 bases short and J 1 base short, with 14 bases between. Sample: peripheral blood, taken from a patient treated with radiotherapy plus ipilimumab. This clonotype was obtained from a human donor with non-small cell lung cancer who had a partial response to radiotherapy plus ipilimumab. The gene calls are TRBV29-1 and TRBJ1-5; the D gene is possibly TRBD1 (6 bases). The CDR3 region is CSAMTGSSNQPQHF. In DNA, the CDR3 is TGCAGCGCAATGACAGGTTCCAGCAATCAGCCCCAGCATTTT.